Here is one T cell receptor (beta chain) with its context. This specimen belongs to a study of Ad26.COV2.S vaccination and SARS-CoV-2 variants. Stated treatment: 15 to 20 received Ad26.COV2.S at low or high dose, single or two shots; roughly five received placebo; per-sample allocation not given. The investigators took samples on day 63 after the first vaccine or placebo injection. Method: immunoSEQ multiplex PCR; TCRdb's copy keeps in-frame clones and lacks some. The sample has approximately 480,000 clones, approximately 88% seen once. This CDR3 comprises 14 residues. Per germline, CDR1 SGHTA and CDR2 FQGNSA. The V end lost 1 base, the J end lost 3 bases, and 10 bases lay between the germline ends.

This chain uses TRBV7-2 with TRBJ2-7; D not certain. The source is a person between 18 and 60 years old who received the Ad26.COV2.S COVID-19 vaccine or a placebo. The sequencing used peripheral blood, collected in a trial of Ad26.COV2.S vaccine versus placebo. CDR3 sequence reads: CASSLEDLNYEQYF. CDR3 sequence (DNA): TGTGCCAGCAGCTTAGAAGACTTGAACTACGAGCAGTACTTC.